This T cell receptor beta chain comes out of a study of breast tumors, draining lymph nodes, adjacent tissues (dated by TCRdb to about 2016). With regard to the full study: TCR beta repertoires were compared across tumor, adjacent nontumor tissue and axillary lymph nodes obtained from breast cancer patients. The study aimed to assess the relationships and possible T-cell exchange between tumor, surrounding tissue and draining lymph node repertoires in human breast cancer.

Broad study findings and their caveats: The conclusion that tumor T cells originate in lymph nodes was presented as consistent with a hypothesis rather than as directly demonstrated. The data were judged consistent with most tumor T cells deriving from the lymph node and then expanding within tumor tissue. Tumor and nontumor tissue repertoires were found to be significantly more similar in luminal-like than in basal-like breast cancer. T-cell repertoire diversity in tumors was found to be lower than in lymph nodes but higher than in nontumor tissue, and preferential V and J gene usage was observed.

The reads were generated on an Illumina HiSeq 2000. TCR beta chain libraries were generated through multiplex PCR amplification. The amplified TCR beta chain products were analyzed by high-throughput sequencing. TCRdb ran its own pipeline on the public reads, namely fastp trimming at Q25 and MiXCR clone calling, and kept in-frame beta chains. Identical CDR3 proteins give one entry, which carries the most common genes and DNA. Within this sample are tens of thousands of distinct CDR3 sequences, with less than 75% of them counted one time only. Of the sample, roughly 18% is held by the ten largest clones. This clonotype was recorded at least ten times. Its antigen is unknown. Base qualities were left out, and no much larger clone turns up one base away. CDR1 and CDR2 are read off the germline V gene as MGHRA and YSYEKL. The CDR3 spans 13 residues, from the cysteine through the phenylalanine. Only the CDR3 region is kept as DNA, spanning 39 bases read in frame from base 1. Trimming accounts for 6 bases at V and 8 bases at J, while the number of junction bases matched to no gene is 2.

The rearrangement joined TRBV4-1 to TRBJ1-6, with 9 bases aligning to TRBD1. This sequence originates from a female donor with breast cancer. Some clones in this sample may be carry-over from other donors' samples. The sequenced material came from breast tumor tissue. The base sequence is TGCGCCAGCAGTCGGGACAGGGATTCACCCCTCCACTTT. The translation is CASSRDRDSPLHF.